A single sample gave rise to the 8 T cell receptor beta chains below, sequenced in a study of blood T cell repertoires in COVID-19. Measured with immunoSEQ multiplex PCR; TCRdb has only the in-frame clones, and not every one. The data show 150,000 or so clones, 74% seen once. Sequencing was performed on peripheral blood. The receptors were sampled from a woman of 80 years or more with acute or convalescent COVID-19.

The chain uses TRBV5-5 and TRBJ2-5; D not certain. The CDR3 is 13 residues long. The germline gives CDR1 SGHKS, CDR2 YYEKEE (reference sequence). Trimming stripped 2 bases from V and 2 bases from J, with 7 bases between. This CDR3 is CASSLLRQETQYF. The CDR3 DNA reads TGTGCCAGCAGCTTATTGCGGCAAGAGACCCAGTACTTC.

The rearrangement joins TRBV4-3 to TRBJ2-1; D is possibly TRBD2 (6 bases). Germline V CDR1 and CDR2: LGHNA, YSLEER. This CDR3 is 17 amino acids long. V gave up 0 bases and J gave up 4 bases, with 16 bases separating them. The CDR3 loop is CASSQDWASARYNEQFF. CDR3 nucleotide sequence: TGCGCCAGCAGCCAAGACTGGGCTAGCGCGCGGTACAATGAGCAGTTCTTC.

The genes are TRBV28 and TRBJ2-1, with TRBD1 identical over 7 bases. The CDR3 length is 17 residues. The trim removed 3 bases at V and 3 bases at J, leaving 11 bases unmatched. Germline lookup yields CDR1 MDHEN and CDR2 SYDVKM. The CDR3 nucleotides read TGTGCCAGCAGTTTGGGGAGAGGGGGCCTCCACTACAATGAGCAGTTCTTC. Encoded protein: CASSLGRGGLHYNEQFF.

This clone has only a few counts. The V call is TRBV27, the J call TRBJ1-2, with D maybe TRBD1 (6 bases). The V gene's germline CDR1 is MNHEY and CDR2 SMNVEV (reference sequence). This CDR3 has 14 amino acids. Trimming shortened V by 6 bases and J by 4 bases, and 15 bases separated the two germline ends. CDR3 DNA: TGTGCCAGCAGGGGGAGGGGGAAGGGCTATGGCTACACCTTC. The encoded protein is CASRGRGKGYGYTF.

This rearrangement joins TRBV7-2 to TRBJ2-5, with no clear D. Germline V gives CDR1 SGHTA, CDR2 FQGNSA. V was pared by 4 bases and J by 2 bases, with 8 bases between. This CDR3 spans 13 amino acids. The CDR3 reads CASSSGHQETQYF. The CDR3 region has the DNA TGTGCCAGCAGCTCGGGTCATCAAGAGACCCAGTACTTC.

This clone was observed a few times. This chain uses TRBV5-4 with TRBJ1-1; weak D call: TRBD1 (6 bases). The CDR3 is 15 residues long. Trimming took 3 bases from V and 0 from J, leaving 12 bases between them. The germline gives CDR1 SGHNT, CDR2 YYREEE (reference sequence). Here the CDR3 reads CASSSRTVMNTEAFF. For the CDR3, the DNA is TGTGCCAGCAGCTCTCGGACAGTCATGAACACTGAAGCTTTCTTT.

The V and J genes are TRBV13 and TRBJ2-1; 9 bases are a match to TRBD2. J was trimmed by 7 bases and V by 5 bases; bases with no gene match: 12. Looked up from germline, CDR1 is PRHDT and CDR2 is FYEKMQ (reference sequence). The CDR3 consists of 16 residues. CDR3 nucleotides: TGTGCCAGCAGCGTACCCGGGACTAGCAGTATGAATGAGCAGTTCTTC. It codes for CASSVPGTSSMNEQFF. Based on the CDR3 plus reference TRBV13 and TRBJ2-1, the full variable domain is AAGVIQSPRHLIKEKRETATLKCYPIPRHDTVYWYQQGPGQDPQFLISFYEKMQSDKGSIPDRFSAQQFSDYHSELNMSSLELGDSALYFCASSVPGTSSMNEQFFGPGTRLTVL.

This chain joins TRBV7-6 and TRBJ1-1, with a possible D match to TRBD1 (6 bases). Germline V gene lookup returns CDR1 SGHVS and CDR2 FNYEAQ. V lost 3 bases, J lost 5 bases, and 19 bases lay in between. The CDR3 loop spans 16 amino acids. This chain's CDR3 is CASSFHPAQGNTEAFF. Here the CDR3 DNA reads TGTGCCAGCAGCTTTCACCCGGCACAGGGAAATACTGAAGCTTTCTTT.